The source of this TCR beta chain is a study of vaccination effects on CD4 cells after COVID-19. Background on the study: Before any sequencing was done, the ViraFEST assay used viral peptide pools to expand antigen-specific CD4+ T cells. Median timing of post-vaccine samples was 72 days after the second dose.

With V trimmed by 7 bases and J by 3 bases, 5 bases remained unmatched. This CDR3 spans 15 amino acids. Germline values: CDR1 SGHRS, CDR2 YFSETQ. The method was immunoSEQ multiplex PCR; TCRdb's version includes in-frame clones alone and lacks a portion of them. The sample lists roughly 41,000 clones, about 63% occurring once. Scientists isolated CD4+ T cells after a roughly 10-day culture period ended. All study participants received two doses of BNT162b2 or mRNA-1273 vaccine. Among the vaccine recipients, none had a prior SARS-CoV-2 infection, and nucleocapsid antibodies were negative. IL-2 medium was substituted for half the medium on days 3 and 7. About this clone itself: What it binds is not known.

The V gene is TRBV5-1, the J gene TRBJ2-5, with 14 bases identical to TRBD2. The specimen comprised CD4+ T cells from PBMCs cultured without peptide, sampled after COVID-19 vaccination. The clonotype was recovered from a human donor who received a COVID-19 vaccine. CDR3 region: CASCRLAGGEETQYF. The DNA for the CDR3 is TGCGCCAGCTGCAGACTAGCGGGAGGGGAAGAGACCCAGTACTTC.